Presented here are 13 T cell receptor beta chains from one specimen sequenced in a study of blood T cell repertoires in COVID-19. Assay: immunoSEQ multiplex PCR; the TCRdb copy retains only in-frame clones and omits some. The sample consists of roughly 250,000 clones, 70% to 90% of them appearing once. Sequencing was done on a sample of peripheral blood. These receptors came from a woman in her sixties or seventies with active or convalescent COVID-19.

The rearrangement joins TRBV7-9 to TRBJ2-6, with 12 bases identical to TRBD1. Losses at the gene ends were 5 bases for V and 0 bases for J; bases not matched to a gene: 14. CDR1 and CDR2 from the germline V gene are SEHNR and FQNEAQ (reference sequence). The CDR3 has 21 residues. The DNA for the CDR3 is TGTGCCAGCAGCAAGATACCGGGACAGGGGGCCGGCCCCTCTGGGGCCAACGTCCTGACTTTC. The encoded protein is CASSKIPGQGAGPSGANVLTF.

CDR3 bases: TGCGCCAGCAGGTCAGGGTCAGAACGAACTGAAGCTTTCTTT. Amino acid sequence: CASRSGSERTEAFF. V gene TRBV5-1 combines with J gene TRBJ1-1; possible D gene TRBD1, 5 bases. In germline, CDR1 is SGHRS, CDR2 YFSETQ. This CDR3 contains 14 residues. V was shortened by 5 bases and J by 5 bases, with 16 bases between the two germline ends.

This sequence joins TRBV21-1 and TRBJ2-5; the table names TRBD2, a call not compared with the DNA. TRBV21-1 is labeled a pseudogene. CDR3 length: 14 amino acids. CDR3 sequence: CASPYTDLQETQYF. CDR3 DNA: TGTGCCAGCCCGTACACCGACTTACAAGAGACCCAGTACTTC.

The rearrangement uses TRBV28 and TRBJ2-3; 9 positions match TRBD2. J was trimmed by 3 bases and V by 4 bases; bases with no gene match: 8. Germline V lookup: CDR1 MDHEN, CDR2 SYDVKM. The CDR3 length is 16 residues. CDR3 DNA sequence: TGTGCCAGCAGTTATGGGGCGGGGGGGCTAACAGATACGCAGTATTTT. Protein sequence: CASSYGAGGLTDTQYF.

V is TRBV7-9 and J is TRBJ2-3; TRBD1 matches 7 bases. Germline assignment: CDR1 SEHNR and CDR2 FQNEAQ (reference sequence). Unmatched junction bases numbered 6, after V lost 5 bases and J lost 1 base. This CDR3 region has 15 residues. This chain's CDR3 is CASSLTGIGTDTQYF. The DNA for the CDR3 is TGTGCCAGCAGCCTGACAGGGATTGGCACAGATACGCAGTATTTT.

The chain employs TRBV2 and TRBJ1-2; D might be TRBD1 (5 bases). Germline CDR1 reads SNHLY; CDR2 reads FYNNEI. Trimming stripped 2 bases from V and 2 bases from J, with 9 bases between. The CDR3 consists of 14 residues. In nucleotides, the CDR3 is TGTGCCAGCAGTGAACAGGGCGGCAACTATGGCTACACCTTC. Its protein product is CASSEQGGNYGYTF.

The rearrangement joins TRBV28 to TRBJ1-3; 11 bases match TRBD1. Trimming cost V 4 bases and J 7 bases; bases outside gene matches: 15. The CDR3 runs 18 residues. The germline gives CDR1 MDHEN, CDR2 SYDVKM. The CDR3 coding sequence is TGTGCCAGCAGTTCGTCGGACAGGGGGCTGGAGTATGGGAACACCATATATTTT. This translates into CASSSSDRGLEYGNTIYF.

V usage is TRBV29-1 and J usage is TRBJ2-3, with a possible D match to TRBD2 (5 bases). Looked up from germline, CDR1 is SQVTM and CDR2 is ANQGSEA. V was pared by 3 bases and J by 6 bases, with 16 bases between. The CDR3 is made up of 14 amino acids. The CDR3 DNA follows: TGCAGCGTTGAGGCGGGCCAGTGGAGGGATACGCAGTATTTT. Translating gives CSVEAGQWRDTQYF.

The chain combines TRBV18 with TRBJ1-2, with a weak D call TRBD1 (5 bases). This CDR3 comprises 19 residues. V was shortened by 3 bases and J by 8 bases, with 31 bases between the two germline ends. The germline V gene encodes CDR1 KGHSH and CDR2 LQKENI. In nucleotides, the CDR3 is TGTGCCAGCTCACCCCAGTATCGTACAGCCGGGACGGCCGCGGGGGGCTACACCTTC. It encodes CASSPQYRTAGTAAGGYTF. Full variable domain (missing parts from reference TRBV18 and TRBJ1-2): NAGVMQNPRHLVRRRGQEARLRCSPMKGHSHVYWYRQLPEEGLKFMVYLQKENIIDESGMPKERFSAEFPKEGPSILRIQQVVRGDSAAYFCASSPQYRTAGTAAGGYTFGSGTRLTVV.

The chain carries TRBV7-9 and TRBJ2-1; 8 nucleotides align to TRBD2. The CDR3 is 15 residues long. The V gene's germline CDR1 is SEHNR and CDR2 FQNEAQ (reference sequence). The ends lost 1 base at V and 5 bases at J; junction bases unmatched: 4. The CDR3 region is CASSLGGLVDNEQFF. The CDR3 DNA is TGTGCCAGCAGCTTAGGGGGACTAGTGGACAATGAGCAGTTCTTC.

This chain joins TRBV23-1 and TRBJ1-4; a weak D match, TRBD1 (6 bases). TRBV23-1 has ORF status, its function being uncertain. CDR3 length equals 14 residues. The germline V and J ends were trimmed by 3 bases and 10 bases, with 15 bases remaining between them. The CDR3, as DNA: TGCGCCAGCAGTCATGCAGGGGAAGAGCTAAAACTGTTTTTT. Translation gives CASSHAGEELKLFF.

The rearrangement links TRBV11-3 to TRBJ2-4; 9 bases are a match to TRBD1. The junction had 9 bases not matched to a gene; V was cut back by 4 bases and J by 8 bases. CDR1 SGHNT and CDR2 YENEEA come from the germline V gene. The length of the CDR3 is 15 residues. CDR3 nucleotides: TGTGCCAGCAGCTCCTACCGGGACAGGGTAGACATTCAGTACTTC. Translating gives CASSSYRDRVDIQYF.

This clone was seen once. The V call is TRBV24-1, the J call TRBJ2-3; 9 bases are a match to TRBD2. Germline V lookup: CDR1 KGHDR, CDR2 SFDVKD. The CDR3 loop spans 16 amino acids. V lost 5 bases and J lost 7; bases outside the gene matches: 12. CDR3 amino acids: CATSGSSGTHVNTQYF. CDR3 sequence (DNA): TGTGCCACCAGTGGGTCTAGCGGGACCCACGTAAATACGCAGTATTTT.